The text below deals with one T cell receptor (beta chain). The antigen is unknown. The entry originates in a study of cytotoxic CD8 clonotypes in ibrutinib-treated CLL. The wider study: There were, on average, 255,043 productive templates and tens of thousands of productive rearrangements per sample. Study results and limitations: Patients showed higher baseline clonality than age-matched healthy donors, and it tracked circulating CD8+ T-cell counts. Samples were collected at differing times from sustained-remission and progressing patients.

In germline, CDR1 is SGHTA, CDR2 FQGNSA. There are 13 residues in the CDR3. The V segment lost 5 bases and the J segment 4 bases; nucleotides outside the gene matches: 4. Using immunoSEQ multiplex PCR, the repertoire was profiled, and TCRdb retains in-frame clones only, with some absent. The sample shows roughly 180,000 clones, about 84% of them seen only once. The specimen was PBMCs, collected after 24 months of ibrutinib treatment. The chain employs TRBV7-2 and TRBJ1-1, with 7 bases aligning to TRBD1. The TCR was taken from a human donor with chronic lymphocytic leukemia. The CDR3 region has the DNA TGTGCCAGCAGCATACGACAGGGCACTGAAGCTTTCTTT. It codes for CASSIRQGTEAFF.